A single sample is the source of the 10 T cell receptor beta chains below, sequenced in a study of shared clonotypes between healthy human individuals (TCRdb year 2020). The library was produced with the immunoSEQ multiplex PCR assay. The immuneACCESS repertoire file appears here via TCRdb, limited to in-frame rearrangements. These files lack a portion of the clones; in checked studies, under half of the deficit traces to unresolved V genes, and the cause of the others is not known. The sample includes some 630,000 clones, with roughly 78% observed a single time. The leading ten clones occupy about 2% of the sample. Sequenced input: memory CD4+ T cells sorted from blood. According to the study, the label for this sample's cell subset or site signals: CD45RA-negative fraction. The receptors shown here come from a woman in her twenties or thirties in good health.

The rearrangement links TRBV18 to TRBJ1-1; no clear D gene. The CDR3 is 13 amino acids. CDR1 and CDR2 (germline): KGHSH, LQKENI. V was clipped by 2 bases and J by 6 bases, with 10 bases between them. CDR3 sequence reads: CASSPIRTPEAFF. The CDR3, as DNA: TGTGCCAGCTCACCAATCCGGACGCCTGAAGCTTTCTTT. The variable domain in full, with the rest retrieved from reference TRBV18 and TRBJ1-1, is NAGVMQNPRHLVRRRGQEARLRCSPMKGHSHVYWYRQLPEEGLKFMVYLQKENIIDESGMPKERFSAEFPKEGPSILRIQQVVRGDSAAYFCASSPIRTPEAFFGQGTRLTVV.

The rearrangement uses TRBV18 and TRBJ2-3; no definite D call. With 4 bases removed from V and 1 base from J, the gap between germline ends came to 12 bases. Germline CDR1 is KGHSH and CDR2 is LQKENI. This CDR3 has 15 residues. CDR3 nucleotide sequence: TGTGCCAGCTCACTTGATAGATGGGGCACAGATACGCAGTATTTT. It encodes CASSLDRWGTDTQYF.

This clone came up once. The rearrangement uses TRBV6-1 and TRBJ2-7; D is uncertain. CDR1 is MNHNS, CDR2 SASEGT, per germline. The CDR3 is 15 residues long. V lost 5 bases and J 3 bases, leaving 17 bases between the germline ends. As DNA, the CDR3 is TGTGCCAGCAGTCCCAACCTCAAGGCCGGCTACGAGCAGTACTTC. Its translation: CASSPNLKAGYEQYF.

This clone has a handful of counts. This sequence joins TRBV14 and TRBJ1-2; D is perhaps TRBD1 (5 bases). CDR1 SGHDN and CDR2 FVKESK come from the germline V gene. Trimming cost V 1 base and J 6 bases, with 18 bases left between them. This CDR3 contains 16 residues. The CDR3 is CASSQAGRGWGNGYTF. The CDR3 DNA follows: TGTGCCAGCAGCCAAGCGGGGAGAGGATGGGGGAATGGCTACACCTTC.

The chain links TRBV2 to TRBJ2-7, with D possibly matching TRBD2 (6 bases). Germline-derived CDR1 and CDR2 are SNHLY and FYNNEI. V lost 6 bases to trimming and J lost 0 bases, with 15 bases between them. The CDR3 covers 15 residues. Here the CDR3 DNA reads TGTGCCAGCAGAATCTCGGGACTGATCTCCTACGAGCAGTACTTC. It translates to CASRISGLISYEQYF. The whole variable domain, remainder taken from reference TRBV2 and TRBJ2-7, is EPEVTQTPSHQVTQMGQEVILRCVPISNHLYFYWYRQILGQKVEFLVSFYNNEISEKSEIFDDQFSVERPDGSNFTLKIRSTKLEDSAMYFCASRISGLISYEQYFGPGTRLTVT.

The genes are TRBV9 and TRBJ1-3; a possible D gene is TRBD1 (6 bases). Trimming left V 3 bases short and J 2 bases short, with 9 bases between. Germline V lookup: CDR1 SGDLS, CDR2 YYNGEE. This CDR3 is 14 amino acids long. This CDR3 reads CASSGSGAGNTIYF. CDR3 coding DNA: TGTGCCAGCAGCGGGTCAGGGGCTGGAAACACCATATATTTT. Looking up the rest from reference TRBV9 and TRBJ1-3 gives the full variable domain: DSGVTQTPKHLITATGQRVTLRCSPRSGDLSVYWYQQSLDQGLQFLIQYYNGEERAKGNILERFSAQQFPDLHSELNLSSLELGDSALYFCASSGSGAGNTIYFGEGSWLTVV.

This clone was seen ten or more times. The genes are TRBV5-8 and TRBJ1-5; TRBD1 agrees at 8 bases. CDR3 length equals 17 residues. J lost 0 bases, V lost 4 bases, and 9 bases had no gene match. Looked up from germline, CDR1 is SGHTS and CDR2 is YDEGEE. CDR3 bases: TGTGCCAGCAGCCACCGGACAGGGTCGGATAGCAATCAGCCCCAGCATTTT. This sequence encodes CASSHRTGSDSNQPQHF.

The chain has TRBV27 and TRBJ1-2; 7 nucleotides agree with TRBD1. Germline V gene data show CDR1 as MNHEY and CDR2 as SMNVEV (reference sequence). This CDR3 comprises 15 residues. With 2 bases clipped from V and 5 bases from J, the junction kept 8 bases outside the gene matches. The CDR3 protein is CASSLRNNRGYGYTF. The CDR3 DNA sequence: TGTGCCAGCAGTTTAAGGAACAACAGGGGATATGGCTACACCTTC.

As DNA, the CDR3 is TGTGCCAGCAGCTTAAGGCGGGAACTATCCCAAGAGACCCAGTACTTC. Amino acid sequence: CASSLRRELSQETQYF. V usage is TRBV5-4 and J usage is TRBJ2-5, with D perhaps TRBD2 (6 bases). The V end lost 2 bases, the J end lost 1 base, and 15 bases lay between the germline ends. From germline, CDR1 is SGHNT and CDR2 YYREEE (reference sequence). This CDR3 is 16 amino acids long.

The V and J genes are TRBV6-6 and TRBJ2-7; TRBD2 agrees at 12 bases. Unmatched junction bases numbered 4, after V lost 4 bases and J lost 6 bases. The CDR3 consists of 14 residues. Germline CDR1 MNHNY, CDR2 SVGAGI (reference sequence). In DNA, the CDR3 is TGTGCCAGCAGTTCGACTAGCGGGAGCGCCGAGCAGTACTTC. Encoded protein: CASSSTSGSAEQYF.